The 28 T cell receptor beta chains in this list originate from one sample, sequenced in a study of cytomegalovirus exposure and HLA in healthy donors. Amplification used 60 Vbeta primers and 13 Jbeta primers. Assay used: immunoSEQ multiplex PCR; TCRdb lists only in-frame clones, some missing. The table lists fewer than 350,000 clones, about 87% of them singletons, with around 2.1% in the top ten. The source material was PBMCs. Receptors originate from a woman under 30 in good health and CMV-seronegative.

The chain uses TRBV5-1 and TRBJ2-3, with 7 bases identical to TRBD1. The V segment lost 3 bases and the J segment 2 bases; nucleotides outside the gene matches: 9. CDR1 is SGHRS, CDR2 YFSETQ, per germline. The CDR3 loop spans 16 amino acids. The chain's CDR3 is CASSYFVGTDTDTQYF. The CDR3 DNA is TGCGCCAGCAGCTACTTCGTGGGGACAGACACAGATACGCAGTATTTT.

The CDR3: CSVESRGQFSSGANVLTF. The CDR3 DNA reads TGCAGCGTTGAGAGTAGGGGACAGTTTAGCTCTGGGGCCAACGTCCTGACTTTC. The rearrangement links TRBV29-1 to TRBJ2-6; 7 bases match TRBD1. CDR1 SQVTM and CDR2 ANQGSEA come from the germline V gene. Unmatched junction bases numbered 11, after V lost 3 bases and J lost 0 bases. The length of the CDR3 is 18 residues.

The rearrangement uses TRBV2 and TRBJ2-7, with D perhaps TRBD2 (6 bases). The V end lost 7 bases, the J end lost 1 base, and 14 bases lay between the germline ends. The CDR3 is 14 residues long. CDR1 and CDR2 from the germline V gene are SNHLY and FYNNEI. The CDR3 region has the DNA TGTGCCAGCAAGGATCCTAGCGCGTCCTACGAGCAGTACTTC. Protein product: CASKDPSASYEQYF.

V usage is TRBV27 and J usage is TRBJ2-1; 9 positions agree with TRBD2. CDR3 length equals 15 residues. The junction had 11 bases not matched to a gene; V was cut back by 8 bases and J by 6 bases. Germline loops: CDR1 MNHEY, CDR2 SMNVEV (reference sequence). In DNA form, the CDR3 reads TGTGCCAGCTCCCTAGCCGGGACTAGCATCAATGAGCAGTTCTTC. This gives the protein CASSLAGTSINEQFF.

The chain carries TRBV9 and TRBJ1-6; TRBD1 aligns across 10 bases. The CDR3 has 18 amino acids. Trimming took 5 bases from V and 7 from J; bases not matched to a gene: 15. From germline, CDR1 is SGDLS and CDR2 YYNGEE. The CDR3 DNA sequence: TGTGCCAGCAGTAGAACTACCCCGGGACAGGGGATAAATTCACCCCTCCACTTT. Translating it yields CASSRTTPGQGINSPLHF.

This clone was recorded only once. Here the CDR3 reads CASSSGGASYNEQFF. CDR3 sequence (DNA): TGTGCCAGCAGCTCCGGGGGGGCCTCCTACAATGAGCAGTTCTTC. V usage is TRBV5-4 and J usage is TRBJ2-1; 8 bases agree with TRBD2. Germline values: CDR1 SGHNT, CDR2 YYREEE (reference sequence). The CDR3 has 15 amino acids. V was pared by 3 bases and J by 0 bases, with 2 bases of the junction left unmatched.

The chain recombines TRBV29-1 with TRBJ1-2; the D gene is possibly TRBD1 (6 bases). Trimming removed 1 base at V and 4 bases at J, with 19 bases between. The V gene's germline CDR1 is SQVTM and CDR2 ANQGSEA. This CDR3 comprises 16 residues. CDR3 in amino acids: CSVEGVGGARGYGYTF. CDR3 DNA sequence: TGCAGCGTTGAAGGGGTAGGGGGGGCGCGGGGCTATGGCTACACCTTC.

CDR3 loop: CASSEGGLAATGELFF. CDR3 DNA sequence: TGTGCCAGCAGCGAGGGAGGACTAGCGGCCACCGGGGAGCTGTTTTTT. The V and J genes are TRBV2 and TRBJ2-2; 10 bases fit TRBD2. V lost 6 bases and J lost 4; bases outside the gene matches: 8. CDR1 is SNHLY and CDR2 is FYNNEI in the germline V gene. The CDR3 length is 16 residues.

The chain recombines TRBV6-6 with TRBJ2-4, with 7 positions matching TRBD1. From germline, CDR1 is MNHNY and CDR2 SVGAGI (reference sequence). The CDR3 consists of 12 residues. V shed 6 bases, J shed 7 bases, and the junction held 3 bases outside the gene matches. CDR3 coding DNA: TGTGCCAGCAGCCCAGGGGGTAACATTCAGTACTTC. Encoded protein: CASSPGGNIQYF.

The genes are TRBV7-9 and TRBJ2-7; D is uncertain. V was clipped by 1 base and J by 3 bases, with 13 bases between them. CDR1 and CDR2 (germline): SEHNR, FQNEAQ (reference sequence). This CDR3 is 15 amino acids long. As DNA, the CDR3 is TGTGCCAGCAGCTTAGACGACCGGCGGTACTACGAGCAGTACTTC. Its protein is CASSLDDRRYYEQYF.

The V gene is TRBV9, the J gene TRBJ2-1; 7 positions match TRBD2. V lost 4 bases to trimming and J lost 9 bases; unmatched junction nucleotides: 1. The CDR3 runs 11 residues. Germline V lookup: CDR1 SGDLS, CDR2 YYNGEE. The CDR3 DNA sequence: TGTGCCAGCAGCCGCGGGAGTGAGCAGTTCTTC. Protein: CASSRGSEQFF.

The rearrangement joins TRBV30 to TRBJ1-2; a possible D gene is TRBD1 (6 bases). V dropped 5 bases and J dropped 8 bases, with 21 bases sitting between them. Looked up from germline, CDR1 is GTSNPN and CDR2 is SVGIG (reference sequence). The CDR3 has 14 amino acids. The CDR3 reads CAWHTGPDTRGYTF. CDR3 DNA: TGTGCCTGGCATACAGGGCCTGACACGCGAGGCTACACCTTC.

This chain uses TRBV11-2 with TRBJ2-5, with TRBD2 matching over 7 bases. The CDR3 has 14 amino acids. Trimming cost V 7 bases and J 4 bases; bases outside gene matches: 9. CDR1 SGHAT and CDR2 FQNNGV come from the germline V gene. CDR3 coding DNA: TGTGCCAGCACCCGGGACTATAGCGTAGAGACCCAGTACTTC. As protein: CASTRDYSVETQYF.

The V gene is TRBV4-1, the J gene TRBJ2-3; 10 nucleotides align to TRBD2. V lost 1 base to trimming and J lost 5 bases; unmatched junction nucleotides: 9. From germline, CDR1 is MGHRA and CDR2 YSYEKL. This CDR3 comprises 17 residues. The CDR3 sequence: CASSQGRSGGAIDTQYF. The CDR3 DNA reads as TGCGCCAGCAGCCAAGGACGAAGCGGGGGGGCCATAGATACGCAGTATTTT.

V is TRBV29-1 and J is TRBJ1-2; the match to TRBD1 covers 8 bases. V dropped 1 base and J dropped 8; count of bases not matched to a gene: 12. Germline V gene lookup returns CDR1 SQVTM and CDR2 ANQGSEA. The CDR3 consists of 15 residues. In DNA form, the CDR3 reads TGCAGCGTTGAAGGAAGCGGACAGGGTTTTTGGGGCTACACCTTC. As protein: CSVEGSGQGFWGYTF. The entire variable domain, with the rest obtained from reference TRBV29-1 and TRBJ1-2, is as follows: SAVISQKPSRDICQRGTSLTIQCQVDSQVTMMFWYRQQPGQSLTLIATANQGSEATYESGFVIDKFPISRPNLTFSTLTVSNMSPEDSSIYLCSVEGSGQGFWGYTFGSGTRLTVV.

The rearrangement uses TRBV4-1 and TRBJ2-7, with 7 bases fitting TRBD1. The germline gives CDR1 MGHRA, CDR2 YSYEKL. This CDR3 contains 13 residues. The trim removed 3 bases at V and 2 bases at J, leaving 1 base unmatched. CDR3 nucleotides: TGCGCCAGCAGCCAGGGACAGCCCTACGAGCAGTACTTC. Translation gives CASSQGQPYEQYF.

The V gene is TRBV9, the J gene TRBJ1-4, with D possibly matching TRBD1 (5 bases). This CDR3 is 17 amino acids long. V was cut by 2 bases and J by 0 bases, with 14 bases left in between. Germline CDR1 SGDLS, CDR2 YYNGEE. The CDR3 reads CASSVAQAYATNEKLFF. In DNA, the CDR3 is TGTGCCAGCAGCGTGGCACAGGCCTATGCAACTAATGAAAAACTGTTTTTT.

The chain carries TRBV29-1 and TRBJ1-4; a possible D gene is TRBD1 (5 bases). The V and J ends lost 7 bases and 3 bases respectively, with 15 bases between them. CDR3 length: 14 residues. Per the germline V gene, CDR1 is SQVTM and CDR2 is ANQGSEA. CDR3: CSGAPTDPNEKLFF. The CDR3 coding sequence is TGCAGCGGAGCCCCGACAGACCCTAATGAAAAACTGTTTTTT.

The chain recombines TRBV2 with TRBJ2-1, with TRBD2 matching over 10 bases. CDR3 length: 17 amino acids. The V segment lost 6 bases and the J segment 0 bases; nucleotides outside the gene matches: 8. Germline CDR1 is SNHLY and CDR2 is FYNNEI. The CDR3 protein is CASRSTSGESSYNEQFF. Here the CDR3 DNA reads TGTGCCAGCAGGTCAACTAGCGGGGAAAGCTCCTACAATGAGCAGTTCTTC.

This clone was seen more than once but under ten times. The J gene is TRBJ1-5, the V gene TRBV7-8; 10 bases match TRBD1. J lost 2 bases, V lost 4 bases, and 5 bases had no gene match. Looked up from germline, CDR1 is SGHVS and CDR2 is FQNEAQ. The CDR3 has 16 residues. CDR3 sequence reads: CASSSPGTGGNQPQHF. The CDR3 coding sequence is TGTGCCAGCAGCTCACCTGGGACAGGGGGCAATCAGCCCCAGCATTTT.

A note on this clone: The junction departs from germline at one end; a sequencing error may be responsible. The genes are TRBV7-9 and TRBJ1-1; D is perhaps TRBD1 (6 bases). Germline lookup yields CDR1 SEHNR and CDR2 FQNEAQ (reference sequence). The CDR3 is 13 residues long. The CDR3 nucleotides are TGTTCCAGCAGCTTAGGTCAGGGGACTGAAGCTTTCTTT. It yields the protein CSSSLGQGTEAFF.

V and J are TRBV5-1 and TRBJ2-1; 8 nucleotides match TRBD2. V lost 6 bases, J lost 0 bases, and 2 bases stayed unmatched. The germline V gene encodes CDR1 SGHRS and CDR2 YFSETQ. The CDR3 consists of 14 residues. The CDR3 loop is CASTRGDSYNEQFF. As DNA, the CDR3 is TGCGCCAGCACGCGGGGGGACTCCTACAATGAGCAGTTCTTC.

The chain recombines TRBV2 with TRBJ2-3; no firm D call. Germline lookup yields CDR1 SNHLY and CDR2 FYNNEI. The CDR3 runs 15 residues. V was clipped by 4 bases and J by 1 base, with 12 bases between them. CDR3 in DNA: TGTGCCAGCAGTGGTCACGAGGCGGGCACAGATACGCAGTATTTT. Residues: CASSGHEAGTDTQYF.

The genes are TRBV29-1 and TRBJ1-2; 7 positions agree with TRBD1. CDR3 size: 18 residues. The trim removed 1 base at V and 0 bases at J, leaving 14 bases unmatched. In germline, CDR1 is SQVTM, CDR2 ANQGSEA. CDR3 nucleotides: TGCAGCGTTGAAGCATGGCTCCTGACAGGGACTCCTAACTATGGCTACACCTTC. As protein: CSVEAWLLTGTPNYGYTF.

The chain links TRBV10-3 to TRBJ1-1, with 9 bases matching TRBD1. The CDR3 runs to 13 residues. V was clipped by 8 bases and J by 2 bases; unmatched bases: 3. Germline loops: CDR1 ENHRY, CDR2 SYGVKD. The CDR3 loop is CAIGGQGNTEAFF. The CDR3 DNA reads TGTGCCATCGGGGGACAGGGTAACACTGAAGCTTTCTTT.

The sample holds one count of this clone. CDR3 nucleotides: TGTGCCAGCAGCGCAGCGGGGGGCTCCTACAATGAGCAGTTCTTC. Amino acid sequence: CASSAAGGSYNEQFF. The gene calls are TRBV9 and TRBJ2-1, with 9 bases matching TRBD2. CDR3 length: 15 residues. V lost 3 bases and J lost 0; bases outside the gene matches: 1. CDR1 and CDR2 from the germline V gene are SGDLS and YYNGEE.

V gene TRBV6-5 combines with J gene TRBJ1-1, with a tentative D call TRBD1 (6 bases). Germline V gene data show CDR1 as MNHEY and CDR2 as SVGAGI. Trimming pared 4 bases from V and 5 bases from J, leaving 17 bases between. CDR3 length equals 15 residues. Here the CDR3 reads CASSFSRGLGTEAFF. CDR3 sequence (DNA): TGTGCCAGCAGTTTCTCCAGGGGCCTAGGGACTGAAGCTTTCTTT.

The rearrangement uses TRBV7-7 and TRBJ2-3; 7 nucleotides line up with TRBD2. J lost 1 base, V lost 5 bases, and 3 bases had no gene match. The CDR3 sequence is 14 residues long. CDR1 is SSHAT, CDR2 FNYEAQ, per germline (reference sequence). DNA for the CDR3: TGTGCCAGCAGCCCCGGACTAGGCACAGATACGCAGTATTTT. Protein: CASSPGLGTDTQYF.